Described below is a single T cell receptor beta chain sequence and its context. Its antigen is currently unknown. TCRdb fed the RACE reads into MiXCR, producing one record per CDR3 protein. The data contain about 82,000 distinct CDR3 sequences, over 8.5% of them singletons. Trimming removed 3 bases at V and 9 bases at J, with 12 bases between. Germline V gene data show CDR1 as MNHEY and CDR2 as SMNVEV (reference sequence). This CDR3 has 14 residues. This specimen comes from a study of human T cells and chemical hapten exposure. Study overall: Variability of per-sample TCR yields stemmed mainly from small differences in pooled library volume.

Study-level results: With DPC sensitization, TCRs exceeding 1 in 1000 frequency showed no change.

Time point noted: healthy volunteer bleed at 6 weeks. Total RNA came from unfractionated whole blood. J is TRBJ2-6 and V is TRBV27; D may be TRBD2 (6 bases). The clonotype was recovered from a male donor in good health. Some clones in this sample may be carry-over from other donors' samples. The sample taken for sequencing was whole blood. DNA of the CDR3: TGTGCCAGCAGTTTTTGGGGGGAGGTCAACGTCCTGACTTTC. This translates into CASSFWGEVNVLTF.